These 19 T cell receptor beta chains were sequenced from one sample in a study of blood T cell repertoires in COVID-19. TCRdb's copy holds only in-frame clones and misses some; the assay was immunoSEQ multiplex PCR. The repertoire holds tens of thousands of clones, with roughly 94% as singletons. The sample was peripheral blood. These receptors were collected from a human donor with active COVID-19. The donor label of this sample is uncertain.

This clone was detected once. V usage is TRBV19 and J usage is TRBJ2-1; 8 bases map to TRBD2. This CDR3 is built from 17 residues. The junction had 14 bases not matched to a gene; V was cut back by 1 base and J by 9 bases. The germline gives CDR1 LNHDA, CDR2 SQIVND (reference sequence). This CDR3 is CASSIAFEQAGVFEQFF. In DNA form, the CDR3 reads TGTGCCAGTAGTATAGCTTTTGAACAAGCGGGAGTGTTTGAGCAGTTCTTC.

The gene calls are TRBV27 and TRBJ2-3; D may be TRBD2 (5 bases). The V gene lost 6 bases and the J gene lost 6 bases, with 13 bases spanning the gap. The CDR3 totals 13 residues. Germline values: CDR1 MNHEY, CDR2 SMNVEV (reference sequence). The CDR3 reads CASSRLEVDTQYF. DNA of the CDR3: TGTGCCAGCAGCAGGCTGGAGGTTGATACGCAGTATTTT.

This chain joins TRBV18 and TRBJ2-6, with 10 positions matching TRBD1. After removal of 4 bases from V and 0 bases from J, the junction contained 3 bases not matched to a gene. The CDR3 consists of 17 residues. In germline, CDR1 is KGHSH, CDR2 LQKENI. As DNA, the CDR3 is TGTGCCAGCTCACTCGGACAGGGGGGCTCTGGGGCCAACGTCCTGACTTTC. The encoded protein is CASSLGQGGSGANVLTF.

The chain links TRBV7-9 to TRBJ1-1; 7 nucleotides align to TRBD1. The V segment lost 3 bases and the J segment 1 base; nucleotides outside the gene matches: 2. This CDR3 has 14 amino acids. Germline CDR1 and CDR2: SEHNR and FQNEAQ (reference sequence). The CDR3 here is CASSFGTANTEAFF. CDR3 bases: TGTGCCAGCAGCTTTGGGACAGCGAACACTGAAGCTTTCTTT. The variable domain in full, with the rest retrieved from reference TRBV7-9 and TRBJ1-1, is DTGVSQNPRHKITKRGQNVTFRCDPISEHNRLYWYRQTLGQGPEFLTYFQNEAQLEKSRLLSDRFSAERPKGSFSTLEIQRTEQGDSAMYLCASSFGTANTEAFFGQGTRLTVV.

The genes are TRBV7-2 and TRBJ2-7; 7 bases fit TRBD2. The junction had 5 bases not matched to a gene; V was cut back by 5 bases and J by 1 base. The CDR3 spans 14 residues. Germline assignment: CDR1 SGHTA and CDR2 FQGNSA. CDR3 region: CASSGLAESYEQYF. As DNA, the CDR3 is TGTGCCAGCAGCGGGCTAGCGGAGTCCTACGAGCAGTACTTC.

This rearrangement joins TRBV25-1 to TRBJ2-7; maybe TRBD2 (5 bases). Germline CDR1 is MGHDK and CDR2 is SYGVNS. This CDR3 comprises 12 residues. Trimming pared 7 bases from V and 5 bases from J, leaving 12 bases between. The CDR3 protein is CASTDSLNEQYF. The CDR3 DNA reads TGTGCCAGCACGGACTCGCTCAACGAGCAGTACTTC.

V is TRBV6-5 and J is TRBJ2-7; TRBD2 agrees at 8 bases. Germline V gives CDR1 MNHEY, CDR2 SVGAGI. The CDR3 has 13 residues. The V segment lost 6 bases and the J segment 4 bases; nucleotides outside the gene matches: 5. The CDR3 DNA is TGTGCCAGCAGCCCGGGCGGGGGGTACGAGCAGTACTTC. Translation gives CASSPGGGYEQYF.

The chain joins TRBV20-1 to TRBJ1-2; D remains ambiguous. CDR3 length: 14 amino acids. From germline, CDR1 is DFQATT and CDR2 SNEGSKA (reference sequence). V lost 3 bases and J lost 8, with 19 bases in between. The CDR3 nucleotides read TGCAGTGCTAGTCCCTCCCAGGCCGCTCGGGGCTACACCTTC. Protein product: CSASPSQAARGYTF.

This CDR3 reads CASSESSQGTDTQYF. The CDR3 DNA is TGCGCCAGCAGTGAGTCGAGTCAGGGGACAGATACGCAGTATTTT. This rearrangement joins TRBV10-1 to TRBJ2-3; TRBD1 is a possible D gene (6 bases). V dropped 0 bases and J dropped 3 bases, with 10 bases sitting between them. This CDR3 contains 15 residues. Germline CDR1 WNHNN, CDR2 SYGVQD (reference sequence).

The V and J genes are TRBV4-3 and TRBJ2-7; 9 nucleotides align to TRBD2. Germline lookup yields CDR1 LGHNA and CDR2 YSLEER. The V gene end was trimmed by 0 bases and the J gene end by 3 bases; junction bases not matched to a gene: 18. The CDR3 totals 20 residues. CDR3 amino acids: CASSQDLAGGVSSLNYEQYF. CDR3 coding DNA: TGCGCCAGCAGCCAAGATCTCGCGGGAGGGGTTTCCTCCCTAAACTACGAGCAGTACTTC.

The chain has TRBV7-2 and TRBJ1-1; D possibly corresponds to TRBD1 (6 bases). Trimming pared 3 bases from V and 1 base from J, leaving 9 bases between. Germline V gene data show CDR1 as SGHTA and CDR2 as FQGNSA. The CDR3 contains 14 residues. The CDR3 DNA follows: TGTGCCAGCAGCTTGACAGGAAAGAACACTGAAGCTTTCTTT. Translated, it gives CASSLTGKNTEAFF.

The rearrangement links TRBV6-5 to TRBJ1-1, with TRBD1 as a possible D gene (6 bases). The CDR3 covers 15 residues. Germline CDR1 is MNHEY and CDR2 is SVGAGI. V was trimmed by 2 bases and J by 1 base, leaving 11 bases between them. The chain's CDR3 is CASSYRGQANTEAFF. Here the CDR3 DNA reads TGTGCCAGCAGTTACAGGGGACAAGCGAACACTGAAGCTTTCTTT.

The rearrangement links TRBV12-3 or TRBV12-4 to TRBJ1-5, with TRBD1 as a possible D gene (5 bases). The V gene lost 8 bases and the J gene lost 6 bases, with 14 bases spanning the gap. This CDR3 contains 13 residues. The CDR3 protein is CASLGQGSQPQHF. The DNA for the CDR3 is TGTGCCAGCTTGGGGCAGGGTAGTCAGCCCCAGCATTTT.

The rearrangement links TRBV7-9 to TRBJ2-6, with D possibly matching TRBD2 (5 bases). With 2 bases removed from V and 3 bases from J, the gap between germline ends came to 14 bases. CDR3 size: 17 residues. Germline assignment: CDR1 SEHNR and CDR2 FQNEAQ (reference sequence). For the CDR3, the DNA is TGTGCCAGCAGCTTACGGGGTACCCGACGTGGGGCCAACGTCCTGACTTTC. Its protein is CASSLRGTRRGANVLTF.

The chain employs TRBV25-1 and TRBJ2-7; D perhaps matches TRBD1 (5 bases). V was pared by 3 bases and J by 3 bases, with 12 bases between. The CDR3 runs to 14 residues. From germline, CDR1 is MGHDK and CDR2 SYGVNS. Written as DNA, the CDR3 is TGTGCCAGCAGTGATCCCCAGGGCCACTACGAGCAGTACTTC. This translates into CASSDPQGHYEQYF.

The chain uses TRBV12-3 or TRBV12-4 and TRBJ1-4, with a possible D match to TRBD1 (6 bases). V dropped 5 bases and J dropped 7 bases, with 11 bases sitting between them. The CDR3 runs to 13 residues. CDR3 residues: CASSTGRAEKLFF. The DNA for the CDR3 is TGTGCCAGCAGTACAGGGCGGGCTGAAAAACTGTTTTTT.

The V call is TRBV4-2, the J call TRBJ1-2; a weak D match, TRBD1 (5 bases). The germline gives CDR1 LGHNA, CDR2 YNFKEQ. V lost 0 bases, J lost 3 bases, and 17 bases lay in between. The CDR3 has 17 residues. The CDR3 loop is CASSQERLSQAYYGYTF. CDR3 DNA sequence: TGTGCCAGCAGCCAAGAGAGGCTGTCACAGGCATACTATGGCTACACCTTC.

The CDR3 nucleotides read TGTGCCAGCTCTCCAGACAGGTCTTATGGCTACACCTTC. This codes for CASSPDRSYGYTF. This chain uses TRBV18 with TRBJ1-2; tentative D call: TRBD1 (6 bases). Per germline, CDR1 KGHSH and CDR2 LQKENI. CDR3 length equals 13 residues. The V gene lost 6 bases and the J gene lost 5 bases, with 13 bases spanning the gap.

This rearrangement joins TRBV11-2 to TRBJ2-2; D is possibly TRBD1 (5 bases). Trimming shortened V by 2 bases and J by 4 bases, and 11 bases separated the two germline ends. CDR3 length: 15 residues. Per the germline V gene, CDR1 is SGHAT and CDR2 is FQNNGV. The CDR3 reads CASSLLTDTTGELFF. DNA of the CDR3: TGTGCCAGCAGCTTATTGACGGACACCACCGGGGAGCTGTTTTTT.